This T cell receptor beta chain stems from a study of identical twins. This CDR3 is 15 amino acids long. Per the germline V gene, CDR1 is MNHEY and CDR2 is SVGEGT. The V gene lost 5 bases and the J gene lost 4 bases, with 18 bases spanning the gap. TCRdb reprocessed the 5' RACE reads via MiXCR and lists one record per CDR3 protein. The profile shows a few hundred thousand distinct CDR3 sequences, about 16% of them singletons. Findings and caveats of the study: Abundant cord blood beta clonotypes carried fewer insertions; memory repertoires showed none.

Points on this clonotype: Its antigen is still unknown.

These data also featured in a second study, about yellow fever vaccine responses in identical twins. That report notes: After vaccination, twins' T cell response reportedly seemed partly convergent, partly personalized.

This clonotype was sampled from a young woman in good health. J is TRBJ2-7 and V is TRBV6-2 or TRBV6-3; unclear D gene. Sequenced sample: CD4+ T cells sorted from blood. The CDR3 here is CASSVTAFGVYEQYF. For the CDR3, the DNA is TGTGCCAGCAGTGTCACAGCTTTCGGAGTGTACGAGCAGTACTTC.